This T cell receptor (beta chain) was obtained from a study of vaccination and CD4 T cells after COVID-19. Study as a whole: A CEFX pool, an HIV-1 Nef pool, or else no peptide went into the control cultures. Study-level findings and limits: Median reactive clonotypes, those recognizing SARS-CoV-2, rose from around 21 to 38, not significantly. Relatively few convalescent patients and no early post-infection timepoints were analyzed.

Comments on this clonotype: Its matching antigen is unknown.

Sequencing of DNA taken from cultured CD4+ T cells relied on the Oncomine TCR Beta short-read assay. MiXCR was run by TCRdb on the PCR reads, yielding one entry per CDR3 protein. This table holds fewer than 13,000 distinct CDR3 sequences, around 30% found once. Treatment reported: roughly ten-day PBMC culture with coronavirus spike peptide pools or control peptides (ViraFEST assay). Negative selection was the method that isolated CD4+ T cells after around 9 days of culture. The sample was CD4+ T cells from blood, cultured in vitro. The receptor's source is a human donor who had recovered from COVID-19.

The CDR3 is CASSTPGQGLNEQYF. The CDR3 DNA is TGTGCCAGCAGTACTCCGGGACAGGGGTTGAACGAGCAGTACTTC. The chain recombines TRBV28 with TRBJ2-7, with 10 bases identical to TRBD1. The CDR3 is made up of 15 amino acids. The V gene's germline CDR1 is MDHEN and CDR2 SYDVKM. V gave up 5 bases and J gave up 5 bases; unmatched junction bases: 9.